This T cell receptor beta chain was identified in a study of control samples from healthy donors and cancer patients. The germline V gene has CDR1 LNHNV and CDR2 YYDKDF (reference sequence). CDR3 size: 15 residues. V gave up 0 bases and J gave up 2 bases, with 5 bases separating them. Sequencing was performed with immunoSEQ multiplex PCR; in TCRdb, only in-frame clones are kept and a portion is missing. The sample comprises 100,000 to 150,000 clones, almost 95% of which are singletons, and approximately 0.57% rests with the top ten. The origin of this receptor is an elderly man with head and neck cancer. Sequencing was performed on PBMCs. The J gene is TRBJ1-6, the V gene TRBV15; D call uncertain. The CDR3 DNA reads TGTGCCACCAGCAGAGATGCCGCCTATAATTCACCCCTCCACTTT. Translation gives CATSRDAAYNSPLHF.